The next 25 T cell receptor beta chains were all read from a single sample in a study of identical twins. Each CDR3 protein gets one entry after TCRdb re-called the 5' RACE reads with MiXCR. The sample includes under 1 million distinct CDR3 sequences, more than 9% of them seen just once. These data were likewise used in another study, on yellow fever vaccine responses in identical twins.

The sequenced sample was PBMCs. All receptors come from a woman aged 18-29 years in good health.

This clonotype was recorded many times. As DNA, the CDR3 is TGTGCCAGCAGTTTAGGCAGGGAAGGGGAGCAGTACTTC. Protein sequence: CASSLGREGEQYF. The chain carries TRBV12-3 or TRBV12-4 and TRBJ2-7; maybe TRBD1 (5 bases). The V end lost 1 base, the J end lost 7 bases, and 11 bases lay between the germline ends. This CDR3 has 13 residues.

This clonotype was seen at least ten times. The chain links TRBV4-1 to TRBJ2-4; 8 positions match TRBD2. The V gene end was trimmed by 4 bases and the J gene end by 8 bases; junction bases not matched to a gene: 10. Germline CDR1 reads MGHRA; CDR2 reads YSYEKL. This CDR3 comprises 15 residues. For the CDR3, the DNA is TGCGCCAGCAGCCCCTTAAGCGGGAGCGGATACATTCAGTACTTC. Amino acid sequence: CASSPLSGSGYIQYF.

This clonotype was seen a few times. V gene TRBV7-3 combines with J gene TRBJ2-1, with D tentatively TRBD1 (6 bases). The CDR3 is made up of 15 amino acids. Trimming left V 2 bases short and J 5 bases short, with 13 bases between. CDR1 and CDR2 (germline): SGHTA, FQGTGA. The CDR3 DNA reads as TGTGCCAGCAGCTTAGAGCGGACAGCCAACAATGAGCAGTTCTTC. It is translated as CASSLERTANNEQFF.

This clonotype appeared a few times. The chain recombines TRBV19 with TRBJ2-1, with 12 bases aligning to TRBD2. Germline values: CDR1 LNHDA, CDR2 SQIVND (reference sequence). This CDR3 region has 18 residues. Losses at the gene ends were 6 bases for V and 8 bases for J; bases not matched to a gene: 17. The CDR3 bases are TGTGCCAGTAGAGAGGGGCGACTAGCGGGGGCCCGGGGAGATGAGCAGTTCTTC. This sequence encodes CASREGRLAGARGDEQFF.

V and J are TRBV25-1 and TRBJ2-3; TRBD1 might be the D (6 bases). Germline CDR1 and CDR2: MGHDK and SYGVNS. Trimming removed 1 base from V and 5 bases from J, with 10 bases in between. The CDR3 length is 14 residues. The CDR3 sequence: CASSELGRGDTQYF. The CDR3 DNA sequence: TGTGCCAGCAGTGAATTAGGCAGGGGAGATACGCAGTATTTT.

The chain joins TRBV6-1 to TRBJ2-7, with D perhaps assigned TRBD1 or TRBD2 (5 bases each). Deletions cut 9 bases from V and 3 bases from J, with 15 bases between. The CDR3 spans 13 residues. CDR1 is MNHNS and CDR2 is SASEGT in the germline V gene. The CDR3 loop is CASRDPGSYEQYF. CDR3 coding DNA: TGTGCCAGTCGGGACCCAGGAAGCTACGAGCAGTACTTC.

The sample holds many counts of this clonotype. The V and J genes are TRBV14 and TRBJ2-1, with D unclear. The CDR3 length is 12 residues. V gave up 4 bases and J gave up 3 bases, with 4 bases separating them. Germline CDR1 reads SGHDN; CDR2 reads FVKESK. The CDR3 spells CASSRVYNEQFF. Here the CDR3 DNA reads TGTGCCAGCAGCCGGGTCTACAATGAGCAGTTCTTC.

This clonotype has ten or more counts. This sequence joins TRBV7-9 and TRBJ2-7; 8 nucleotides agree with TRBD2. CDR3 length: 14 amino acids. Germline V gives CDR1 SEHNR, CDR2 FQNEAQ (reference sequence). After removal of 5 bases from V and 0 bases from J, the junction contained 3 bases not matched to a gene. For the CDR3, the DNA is TGTGCCAGCAGCCAAACTAGCGGCTCCTACGAGCAGTACTTC. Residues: CASSQTSGSYEQYF.

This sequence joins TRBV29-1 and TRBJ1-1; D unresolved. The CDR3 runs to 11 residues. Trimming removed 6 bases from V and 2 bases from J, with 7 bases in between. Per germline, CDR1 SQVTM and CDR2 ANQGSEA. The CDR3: CSVWTNTEAFF. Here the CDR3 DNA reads TGCAGCGTCTGGACCAACACTGAAGCTTTCTTT.

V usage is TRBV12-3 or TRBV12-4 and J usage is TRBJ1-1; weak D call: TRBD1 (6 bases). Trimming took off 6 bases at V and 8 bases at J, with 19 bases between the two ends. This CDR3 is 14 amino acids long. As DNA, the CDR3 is TGTGCCAGCAGAGGAAACAGGGAGAGGGGCGAAGCTTTCTTT. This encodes CASRGNRERGEAFF.

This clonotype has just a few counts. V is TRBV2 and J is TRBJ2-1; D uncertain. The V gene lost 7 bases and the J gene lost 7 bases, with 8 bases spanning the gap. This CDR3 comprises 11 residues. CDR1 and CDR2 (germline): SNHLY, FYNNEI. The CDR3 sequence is CASNEGNEQFF. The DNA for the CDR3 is TGTGCCAGCAACGAAGGGAATGAGCAGTTCTTC.

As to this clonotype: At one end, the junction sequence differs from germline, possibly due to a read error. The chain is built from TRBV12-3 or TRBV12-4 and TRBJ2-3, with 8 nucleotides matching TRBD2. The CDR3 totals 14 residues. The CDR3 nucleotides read TGTACCAGCAGTCGAGCGGGAGTTTCAGATACGCAGTATTTT. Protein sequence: CTSSRAGVSDTQYF.

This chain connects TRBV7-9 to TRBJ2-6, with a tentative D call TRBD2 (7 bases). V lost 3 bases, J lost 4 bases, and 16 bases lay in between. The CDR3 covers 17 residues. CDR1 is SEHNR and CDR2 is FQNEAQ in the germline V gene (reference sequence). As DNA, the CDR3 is TGTGCCAGCAGCTTCGCGGGGGCAAGTGGAGGGGCCAACGTCCTGACTTTC. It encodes CASSFAGASGGANVLTF.

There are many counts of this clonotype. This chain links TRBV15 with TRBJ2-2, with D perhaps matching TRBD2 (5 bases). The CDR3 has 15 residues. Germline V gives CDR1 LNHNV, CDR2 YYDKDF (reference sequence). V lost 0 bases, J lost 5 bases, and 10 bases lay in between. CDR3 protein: CATSRDLGGTGELFF. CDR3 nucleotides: TGTGCCACCAGCAGAGATCTAGGCGGGACCGGGGAGCTGTTTTTT.

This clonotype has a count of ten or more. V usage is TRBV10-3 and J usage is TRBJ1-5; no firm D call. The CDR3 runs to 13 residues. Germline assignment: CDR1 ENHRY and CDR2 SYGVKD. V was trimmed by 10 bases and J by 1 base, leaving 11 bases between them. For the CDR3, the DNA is TGTGCCACCACTCCGGGGAGCAATCAGCCCCAGCATTTT. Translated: CATTPGSNQPQHF.

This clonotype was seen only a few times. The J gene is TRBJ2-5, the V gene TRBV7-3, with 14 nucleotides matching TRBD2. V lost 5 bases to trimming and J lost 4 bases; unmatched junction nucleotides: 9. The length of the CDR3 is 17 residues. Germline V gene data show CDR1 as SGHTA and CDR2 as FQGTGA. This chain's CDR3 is CASSATSGRAIGETQYF. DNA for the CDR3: TGTGCCAGCAGCGCGACTAGCGGGAGGGCCATCGGAGAGACCCAGTACTTC. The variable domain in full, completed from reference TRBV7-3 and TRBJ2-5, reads GAGVSQTPSNKVTEKGKYVELRCDPISGHTALYWYRQSLGQGPEFLIYFQGTGAADDSGLPNDRFFAVRPEGSVSTLKIQRTERGDSAVYLCASSATSGRAIGETQYFGPGTRLLVL.

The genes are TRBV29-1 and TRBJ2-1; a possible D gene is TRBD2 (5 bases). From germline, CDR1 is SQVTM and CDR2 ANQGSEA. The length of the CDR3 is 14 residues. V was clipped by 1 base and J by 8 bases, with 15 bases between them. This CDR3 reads CSVEGLGKSYEQFF. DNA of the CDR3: TGCAGCGTTGAAGGGCTCGGGAAAAGCTATGAGCAGTTCTTC.

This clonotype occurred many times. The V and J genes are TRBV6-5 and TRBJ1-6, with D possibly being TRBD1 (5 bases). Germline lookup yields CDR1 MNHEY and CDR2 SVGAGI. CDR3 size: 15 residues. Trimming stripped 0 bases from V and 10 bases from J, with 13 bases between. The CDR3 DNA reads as TGTGCCAGCAGTTACTCGGCCCAGGGAAGGTCACCCCTCCACTTT. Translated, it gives CASSYSAQGRSPLHF.

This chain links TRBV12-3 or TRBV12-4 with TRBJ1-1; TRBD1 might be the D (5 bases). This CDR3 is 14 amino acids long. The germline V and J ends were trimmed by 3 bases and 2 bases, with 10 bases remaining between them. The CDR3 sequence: CASSFSQDNTEAFF. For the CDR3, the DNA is TGTGCCAGCAGTTTTTCACAGGATAACACTGAAGCTTTCTTT.

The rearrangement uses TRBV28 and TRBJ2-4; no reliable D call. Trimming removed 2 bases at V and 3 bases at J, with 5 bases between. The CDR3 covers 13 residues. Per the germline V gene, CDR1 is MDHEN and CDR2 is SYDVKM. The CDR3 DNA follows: TGTGCCAGCAGTTTAGGTATCAAAAACATTCAGTACTTC. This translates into CASSLGIKNIQYF.

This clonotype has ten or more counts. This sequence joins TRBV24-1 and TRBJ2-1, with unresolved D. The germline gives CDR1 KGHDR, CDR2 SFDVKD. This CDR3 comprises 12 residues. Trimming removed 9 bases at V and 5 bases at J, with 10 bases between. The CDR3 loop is CATSRLDNEQFF. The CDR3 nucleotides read TGTGCCACCTCGAGGCTGGACAATGAGCAGTTCTTC.

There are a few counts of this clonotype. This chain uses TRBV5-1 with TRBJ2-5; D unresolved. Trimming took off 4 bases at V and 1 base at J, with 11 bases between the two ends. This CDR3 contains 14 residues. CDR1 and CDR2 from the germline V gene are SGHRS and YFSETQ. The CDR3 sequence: CASSMGTVQETQYF. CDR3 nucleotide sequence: TGCGCCAGCAGCATGGGAACAGTCCAAGAGACCCAGTACTTC.

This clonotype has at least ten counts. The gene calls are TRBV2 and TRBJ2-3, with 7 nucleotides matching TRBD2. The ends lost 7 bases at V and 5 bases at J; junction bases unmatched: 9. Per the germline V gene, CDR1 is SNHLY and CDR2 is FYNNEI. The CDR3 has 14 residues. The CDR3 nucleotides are TGTGCCAGCACCCTGGGAGGGAACGGAGATACGCAGTATTTT. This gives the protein CASTLGGNGDTQYF.

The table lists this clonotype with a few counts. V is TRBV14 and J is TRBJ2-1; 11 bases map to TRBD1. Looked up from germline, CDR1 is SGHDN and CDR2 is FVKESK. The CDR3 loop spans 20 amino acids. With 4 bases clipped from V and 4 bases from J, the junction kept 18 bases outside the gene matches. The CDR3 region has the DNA TGTGCCAGCAGCCGAACGGACAGGGGGCTACTACTGGGCCTATACAATGAGCAGTTCTTC. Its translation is CASSRTDRGLLLGLYNEQFF.

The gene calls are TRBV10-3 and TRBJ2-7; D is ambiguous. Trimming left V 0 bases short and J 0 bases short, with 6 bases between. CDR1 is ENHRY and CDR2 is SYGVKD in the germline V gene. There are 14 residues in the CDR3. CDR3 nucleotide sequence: TGTGCCATCAGTGAGTCAAAGTACTCCTACGAGCAGTACGTC. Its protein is CAISESKYSYEQYV.